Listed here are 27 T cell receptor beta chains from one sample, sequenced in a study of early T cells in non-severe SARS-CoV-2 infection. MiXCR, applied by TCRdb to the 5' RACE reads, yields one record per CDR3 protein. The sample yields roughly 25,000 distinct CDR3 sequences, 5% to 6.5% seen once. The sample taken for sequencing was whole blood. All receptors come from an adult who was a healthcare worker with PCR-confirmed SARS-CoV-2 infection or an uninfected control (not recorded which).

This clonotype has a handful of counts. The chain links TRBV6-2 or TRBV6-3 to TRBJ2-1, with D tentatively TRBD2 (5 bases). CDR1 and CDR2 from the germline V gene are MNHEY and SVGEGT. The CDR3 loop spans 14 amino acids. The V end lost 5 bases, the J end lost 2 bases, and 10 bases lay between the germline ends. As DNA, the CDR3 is TGTGCCAGCAGTCAAGCGGAAACCTACAATGAGCAGTTCTTC. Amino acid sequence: CASSQAETYNEQFF.

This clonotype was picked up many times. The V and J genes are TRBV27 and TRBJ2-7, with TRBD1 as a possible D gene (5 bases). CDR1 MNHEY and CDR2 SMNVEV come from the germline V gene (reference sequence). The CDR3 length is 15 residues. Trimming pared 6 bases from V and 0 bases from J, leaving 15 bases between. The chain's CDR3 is CASRTTGKSSYEQYF. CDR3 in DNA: TGTGCCAGCAGGACCACAGGAAAAAGCTCCTACGAGCAGTACTTC.

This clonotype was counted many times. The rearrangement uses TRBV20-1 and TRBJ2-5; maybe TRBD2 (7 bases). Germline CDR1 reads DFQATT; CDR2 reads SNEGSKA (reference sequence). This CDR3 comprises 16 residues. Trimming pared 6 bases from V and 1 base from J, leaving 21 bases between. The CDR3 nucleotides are TGCAGTGCCGTAGTAGGTGGCGGGGGCCGCCAAGAGACCCAGTACTTC. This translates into CSAVVGGGGRQETQYF.

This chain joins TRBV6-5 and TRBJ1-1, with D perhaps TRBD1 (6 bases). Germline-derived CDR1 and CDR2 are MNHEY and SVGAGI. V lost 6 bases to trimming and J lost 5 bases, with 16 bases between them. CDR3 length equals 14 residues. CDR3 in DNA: TGTGCCAGCAGGGGTGGGGGGGCTCGGACTGAAGCTTTCTTT. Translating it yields CASRGGGARTEAFF.

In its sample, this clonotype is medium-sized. CDR3 sequence: CASSPAGEHTQYF. The DNA of the CDR3 is TGTGCCAGCAGCCCAGCGGGGGAGCATACGCAGTATTTT. This chain connects TRBV11-2 to TRBJ2-3, with TRBD2 matching over 8 bases. The trim removed 5 bases at V and 7 bases at J, leaving 5 bases unmatched. The CDR3 is made up of 13 amino acids. Germline V gene data show CDR1 as SGHAT and CDR2 as FQNNGV.

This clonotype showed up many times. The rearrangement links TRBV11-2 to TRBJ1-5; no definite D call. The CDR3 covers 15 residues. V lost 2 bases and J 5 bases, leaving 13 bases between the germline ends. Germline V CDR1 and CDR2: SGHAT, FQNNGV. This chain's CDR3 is CASSLREFSYQPQHF. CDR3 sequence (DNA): TGTGCCAGCAGCTTACGAGAGTTCTCCTATCAGCCCCAGCATTTT.

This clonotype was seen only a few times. CDR3 bases: TGTGCCAGTAGTATGGGGGTGAGCACAGATACGCAGTATTTT. It yields the protein CASSMGVSTDTQYF. This rearrangement joins TRBV19 to TRBJ2-3; D could derive from TRBD1 or TRBD2 (5 bases each). This CDR3 spans 14 amino acids. CDR1 is LNHDA and CDR2 is SQIVND in the germline V gene (reference sequence). Trimming pared 3 bases from V and 0 bases from J, leaving 7 bases between.

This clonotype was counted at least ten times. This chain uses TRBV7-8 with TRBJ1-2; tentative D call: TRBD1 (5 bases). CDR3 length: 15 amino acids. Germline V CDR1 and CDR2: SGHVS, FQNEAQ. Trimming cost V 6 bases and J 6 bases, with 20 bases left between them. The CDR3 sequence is CASRRLVAGRDGYTF. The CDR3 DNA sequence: TGTGCCAGCAGACGCCTCGTGGCAGGGCGGGATGGCTACACCTTC.

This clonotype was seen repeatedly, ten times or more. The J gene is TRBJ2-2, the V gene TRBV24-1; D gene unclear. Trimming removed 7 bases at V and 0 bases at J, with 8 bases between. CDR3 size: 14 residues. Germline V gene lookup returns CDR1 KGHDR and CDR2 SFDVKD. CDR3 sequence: CATRAGPNTGELFF. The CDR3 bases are TGTGCCACCAGGGCAGGACCGAACACCGGGGAGCTGTTTTTT.

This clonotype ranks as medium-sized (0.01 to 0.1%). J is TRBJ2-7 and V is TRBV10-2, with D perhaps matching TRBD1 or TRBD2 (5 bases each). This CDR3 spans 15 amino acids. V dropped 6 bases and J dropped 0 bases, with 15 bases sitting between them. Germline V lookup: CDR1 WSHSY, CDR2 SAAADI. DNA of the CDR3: TGCGCCAGCAGGGGGTGGGGGATTAGCTCCTACGAGCAGTACTTC. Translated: CASRGWGISSYEQYF.

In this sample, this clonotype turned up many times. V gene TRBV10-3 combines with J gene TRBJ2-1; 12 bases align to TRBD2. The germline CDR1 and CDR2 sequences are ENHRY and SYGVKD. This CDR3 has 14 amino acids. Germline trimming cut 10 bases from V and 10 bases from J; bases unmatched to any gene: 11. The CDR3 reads CATKQTSGGQEQFF. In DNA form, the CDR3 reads TGTGCCACCAAACAGACTAGCGGGGGTCAGGAGCAGTTCTTC.

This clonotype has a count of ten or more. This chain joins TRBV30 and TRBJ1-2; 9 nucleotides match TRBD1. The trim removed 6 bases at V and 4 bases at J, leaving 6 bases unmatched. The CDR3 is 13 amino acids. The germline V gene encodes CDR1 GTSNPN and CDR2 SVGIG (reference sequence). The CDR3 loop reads CACPTGGGYGYTF. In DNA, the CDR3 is TGTGCCTGCCCGACAGGGGGGGGCTATGGCTACACCTTC.

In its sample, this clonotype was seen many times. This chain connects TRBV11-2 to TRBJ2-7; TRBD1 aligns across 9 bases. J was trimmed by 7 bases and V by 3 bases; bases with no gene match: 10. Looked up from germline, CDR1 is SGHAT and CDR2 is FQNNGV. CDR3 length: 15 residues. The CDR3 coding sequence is TGTGCCAGCAGCTTGGACAGGGGACCCCTGGGTGAGCAGTACTTC. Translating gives CASSLDRGPLGEQYF.

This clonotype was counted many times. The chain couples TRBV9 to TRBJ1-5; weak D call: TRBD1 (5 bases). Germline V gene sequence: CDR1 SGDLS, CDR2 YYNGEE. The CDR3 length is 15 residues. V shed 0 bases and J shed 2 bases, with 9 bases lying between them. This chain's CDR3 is CASSVGIGGNQPQHF. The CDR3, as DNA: TGTGCCAGCAGCGTAGGCATAGGGGGCAATCAGCCCCAGCATTTT.

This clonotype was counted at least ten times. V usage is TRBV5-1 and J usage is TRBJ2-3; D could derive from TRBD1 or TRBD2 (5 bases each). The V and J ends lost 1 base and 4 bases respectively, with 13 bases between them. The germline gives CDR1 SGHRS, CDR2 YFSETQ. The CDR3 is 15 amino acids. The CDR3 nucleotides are TGCGCCAGCAGCTTGTCGGGACGAGGCCCAGATACGCAGTATTTT. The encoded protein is CASSLSGRGPDTQYF.

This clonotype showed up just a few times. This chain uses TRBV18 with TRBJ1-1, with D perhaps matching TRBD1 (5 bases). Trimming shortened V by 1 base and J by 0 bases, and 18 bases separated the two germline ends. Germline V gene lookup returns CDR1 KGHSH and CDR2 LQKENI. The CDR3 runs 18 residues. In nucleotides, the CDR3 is TGTGCCAGCTCACCACGAGGGTTAGGGGCCTCCATGAACACTGAAGCTTTCTTT. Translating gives CASSPRGLGASMNTEAFF.

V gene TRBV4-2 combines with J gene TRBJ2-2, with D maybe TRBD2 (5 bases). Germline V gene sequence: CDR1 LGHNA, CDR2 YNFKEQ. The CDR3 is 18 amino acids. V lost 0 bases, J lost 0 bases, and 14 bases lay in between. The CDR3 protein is CASSQDPTGVPNTGELFF. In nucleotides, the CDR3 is TGTGCCAGCAGCCAAGACCCTACCGGGGTACCGAACACCGGGGAGCTGTTTTTT.

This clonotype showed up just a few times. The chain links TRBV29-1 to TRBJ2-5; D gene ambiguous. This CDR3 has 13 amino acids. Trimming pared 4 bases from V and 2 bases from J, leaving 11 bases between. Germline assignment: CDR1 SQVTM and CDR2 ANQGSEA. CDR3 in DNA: TGCAGCGTTGGAGTGACGGTGCAAGAGACCCAGTACTTC. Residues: CSVGVTVQETQYF.

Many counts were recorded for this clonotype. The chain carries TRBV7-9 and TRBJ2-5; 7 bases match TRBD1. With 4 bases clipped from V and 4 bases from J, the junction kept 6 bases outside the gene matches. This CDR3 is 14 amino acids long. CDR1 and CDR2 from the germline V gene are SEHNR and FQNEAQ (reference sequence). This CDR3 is CASSSGQARETQYF. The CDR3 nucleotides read TGTGCCAGCAGCTCTGGACAGGCCCGAGAGACCCAGTACTTC. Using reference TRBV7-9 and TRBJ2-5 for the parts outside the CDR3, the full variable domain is DTGVSQNPRHKITKRGQNVTFRCDPISEHNRLYWYRQTLGQGPEFLTYFQNEAQLEKSRLLSDRFSAERPKGSFSTLEIQRTEQGDSAMYLCASSSGQARETQYFGPGTRLLVL.

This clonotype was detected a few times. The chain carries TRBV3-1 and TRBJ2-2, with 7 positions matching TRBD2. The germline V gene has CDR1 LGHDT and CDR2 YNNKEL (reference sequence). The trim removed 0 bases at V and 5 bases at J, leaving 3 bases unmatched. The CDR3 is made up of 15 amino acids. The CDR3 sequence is CASSQDGRGTGELFF. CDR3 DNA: TGTGCCAGCAGCCAAGATGGGCGGGGGACCGGGGAGCTGTTTTTT.

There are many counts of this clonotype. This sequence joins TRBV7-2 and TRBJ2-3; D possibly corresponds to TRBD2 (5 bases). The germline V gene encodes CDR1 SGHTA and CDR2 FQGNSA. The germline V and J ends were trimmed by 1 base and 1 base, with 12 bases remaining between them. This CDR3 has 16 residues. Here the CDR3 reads CASSLGTGYGTDTQYF. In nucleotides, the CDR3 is TGTGCCAGCAGCTTAGGCACGGGGTACGGCACAGATACGCAGTATTTT.

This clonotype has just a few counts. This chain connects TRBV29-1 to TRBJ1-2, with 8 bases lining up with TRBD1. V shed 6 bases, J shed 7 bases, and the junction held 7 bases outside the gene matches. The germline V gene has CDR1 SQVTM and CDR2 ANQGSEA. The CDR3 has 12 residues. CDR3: CSVPGTGGGYTF. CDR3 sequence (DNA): TGCAGCGTGCCCGGGACAGGTGGTGGCTACACCTTC.

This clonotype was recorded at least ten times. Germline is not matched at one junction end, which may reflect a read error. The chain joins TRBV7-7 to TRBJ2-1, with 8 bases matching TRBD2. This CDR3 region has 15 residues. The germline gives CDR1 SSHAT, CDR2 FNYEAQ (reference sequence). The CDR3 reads CASSLEAGAYNEQFF. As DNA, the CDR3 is TGTGCTAGCAGCTTAGAAGCGGGGGCCTACAATGAGCAGTTCTTC.

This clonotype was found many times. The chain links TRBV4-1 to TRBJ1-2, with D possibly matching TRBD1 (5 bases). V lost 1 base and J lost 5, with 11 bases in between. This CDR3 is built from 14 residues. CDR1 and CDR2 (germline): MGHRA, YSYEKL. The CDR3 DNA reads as TGCGCCAGCAGCCAAGGTGGGGGACTATATGGCTACACCTTC. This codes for CASSQGGGLYGYTF.

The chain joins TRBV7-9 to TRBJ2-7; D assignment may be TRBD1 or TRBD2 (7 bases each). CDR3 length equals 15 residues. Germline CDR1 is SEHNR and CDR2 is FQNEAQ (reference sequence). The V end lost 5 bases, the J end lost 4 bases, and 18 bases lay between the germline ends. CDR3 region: CASSQGGSGSYEQYF. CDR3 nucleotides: TGTGCCAGCAGCCAGGGGGGGTCCGGATCTTACGAGCAGTACTTC.

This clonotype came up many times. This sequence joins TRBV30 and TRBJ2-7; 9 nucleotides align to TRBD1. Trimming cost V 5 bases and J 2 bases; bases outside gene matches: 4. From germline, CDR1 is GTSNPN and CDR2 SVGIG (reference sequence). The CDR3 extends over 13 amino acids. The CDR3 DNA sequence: TGTGCCTGGGGGGGACAGGGAGCCTACGAGCAGTACTTC. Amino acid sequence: CAWGGQGAYEQYF.

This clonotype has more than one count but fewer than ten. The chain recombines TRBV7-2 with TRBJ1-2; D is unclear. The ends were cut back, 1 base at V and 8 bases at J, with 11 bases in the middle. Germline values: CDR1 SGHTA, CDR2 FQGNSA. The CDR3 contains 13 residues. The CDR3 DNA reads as TGTGCCAGCAGCTTAGAGAGGGTTGCCGGCTACACCTTC. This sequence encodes CASSLERVAGYTF.